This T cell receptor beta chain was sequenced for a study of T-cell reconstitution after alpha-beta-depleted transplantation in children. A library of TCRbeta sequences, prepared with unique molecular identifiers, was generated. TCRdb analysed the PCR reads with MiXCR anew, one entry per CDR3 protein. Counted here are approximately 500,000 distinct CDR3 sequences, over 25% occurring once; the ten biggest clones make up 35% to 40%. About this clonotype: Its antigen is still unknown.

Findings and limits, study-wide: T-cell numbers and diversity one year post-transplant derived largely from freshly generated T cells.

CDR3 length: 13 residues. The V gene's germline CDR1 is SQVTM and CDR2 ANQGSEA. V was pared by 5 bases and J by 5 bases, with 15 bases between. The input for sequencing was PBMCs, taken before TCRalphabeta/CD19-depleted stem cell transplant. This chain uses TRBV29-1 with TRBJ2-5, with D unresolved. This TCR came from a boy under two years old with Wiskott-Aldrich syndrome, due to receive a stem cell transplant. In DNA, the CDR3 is TGCAGCGTTATGGGTAGAGTAAGGGAGACCCAGTACTTC. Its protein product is CSVMGRVRETQYF.